This TCR beta chain was sequenced in a study of cytomegalovirus exposure and HLA in healthy donors. General study results and limits: The authors listed 150 to 200 TCR beta chains as cytomegalovirus-associated. As a later analysis showed, several of the most significant clusters appeared to be linked to common viral pathogens. It was assumed in the presence/absence analyses that sequencing depth was roughly uniform across donors.

Germline loops: CDR1 SGDLS, CDR2 YYNGEE. V gave up 6 bases and J gave up 0 bases, with 22 bases separating them. This CDR3 has 18 amino acids. With 60 Vbeta and 13 Jbeta primers, the PCR was carried out. Only in-frame clones appear in the TCRdb table, and some are missing; sequencing was by immunoSEQ multiplex PCR. This sample has roughly 140,000 clones, with roughly three quarters found just once. Concerning this clone itself: Its matching antigen is unknown.

The sample taken for sequencing was PBMCs. This chain uses TRBV9 with TRBJ1-5, with D possibly being TRBD1 (6 bases). This receptor was obtained from a woman in her thirties or forties in good health and CMV-seropositive. The CDR3 DNA reads TGTGCCAGCAACGGACAGCCCTTCCTCCGTTATAGCAATCAGCCCCAGCATTTT. It translates to CASNGQPFLRYSNQPQHF.